Below are 30 T cell receptor beta chains sequenced from a single sample in a study of Ad26.COV2.S vaccination and SARS-CoV-2 variants. The treatment is: around 19 received Ad26.COV2.S at low or high dose, single or two shots; several received placebo; per-sample allocation not given. Repertoires come from day 63 after the first vaccine or placebo injection. Data came from immunoSEQ multiplex PCR; TCRdb stores just in-frame clones and leaves some out. The sample lists about 680,000 clones, roughly nine tenths occurring once. The material sequenced was peripheral blood, taken in a trial of Ad26.COV2.S vaccine versus placebo. The source is a person between 18 and 65 years old who received the Ad26.COV2.S COVID-19 vaccine or a placebo.

The rearrangement joins TRBV15 to TRBJ1-1, with D unclear. CDR3 size: 16 residues. Germline V gene sequence: CDR1 LNHNV, CDR2 YYDKDF (reference sequence). Trimming removed 0 bases at V and 1 base at J, with 12 bases between. CDR3: CATSRDSEGWNTEAFF. CDR3 in DNA: TGTGCCACCAGCAGAGATAGTGAGGGATGGAACACTGAAGCTTTCTTT.

This chain connects TRBV10-1 to TRBJ2-7; 8 bases match TRBD2. CDR1 WNHNN and CDR2 SYGVQD come from the germline V gene (reference sequence). The CDR3 loop spans 13 amino acids. J gave up 7 bases and V 10 bases, and 12 bases lay outside the gene matches. The CDR3 nucleotides are TGCGCCACCGCAGCGGGAGCCCCGGGGGAGCAGTACTTC. Translated, it gives CATAAGAPGEQYF.

J is TRBJ2-3 and V is TRBV3-1 (or the pseudogene TRBV3-2), with TRBD2 matching 10 bases. The germline V gene has CDR1 LGHDT and CDR2 YNNKEL (reference sequence). The CDR3 totals 15 residues. Unmatched junction bases numbered 7, after V lost 4 bases and J lost 6 bases. DNA of the CDR3: TGTGCCAGCAGCCGTCAGCGGGAGGGCGTGGATACGCAGTATTTT. Its protein is CASSRQREGVDTQYF.

The chain has TRBV12-3 or TRBV12-4 and TRBJ1-2, with unresolved D. This CDR3 has 13 amino acids. The V gene lost 6 bases and the J gene lost 2 bases, with 10 bases spanning the gap. Here the CDR3 reads CASSQTGNYGYTF. As DNA, the CDR3 is TGTGCCAGCAGCCAGACGGGGAACTATGGCTACACCTTC.

V usage is TRBV4-1 and J usage is TRBJ2-7; possible D gene TRBD2, 6 bases. This CDR3 is 15 amino acids long. Looked up from germline, CDR1 is MGHRA and CDR2 is YSYEKL. Trimming left V 2 bases short and J 2 bases short, with 13 bases between. The chain's CDR3 is CASSQSTGETYEQYF. CDR3 sequence (DNA): TGCGCCAGCAGCCAATCGACGGGAGAGACCTACGAGCAGTACTTC.

The V gene is TRBV7-3, the J gene TRBJ1-2, with D possibly matching TRBD1 (5 bases). The CDR3 runs 15 residues. Germline V gene lookup returns CDR1 SGHTA and CDR2 FQGTGA. V lost 1 base and J lost 3, with 12 bases in between. The CDR3 coding sequence is TGTGCCAGCAGCTTAAACCCCGGGGCGGACTATGGCTACACCTTC. Its translation is CASSLNPGADYGYTF.

The V call is TRBV24-1, the J call TRBJ2-1; no firm D call. Trimming left V 9 bases short and J 7 bases short, with 12 bases between. The CDR3 covers 12 residues. In germline, CDR1 is KGHDR, CDR2 SFDVKD. The CDR3, as DNA: TGTGCCACCGCTACGTTGGAGAATGAGCAGTTCTTC. This sequence encodes CATATLENEQFF.

The rearrangement links TRBV9 to TRBJ2-5, with D unresolved. CDR1 SGDLS and CDR2 YYNGEE come from the germline V gene. The CDR3 is 12 amino acids. V was trimmed by 5 bases and J by 1 base, leaving 6 bases between them. CDR3 sequence: CASSGIQETQYF. The CDR3 DNA reads TGTGCCAGCAGTGGTATCCAAGAGACCCAGTACTTC. Full variable domain (missing parts from reference TRBV9 and TRBJ2-5): DSGVTQTPKHLITATGQRVTLRCSPRSGDLSVYWYQQSLDQGLQFLIQYYNGEERAKGNILERFSAQQFPDLHSELNLSSLELGDSALYFCASSGIQETQYFGPGTRLLVL.

The chain is built from TRBV27 and TRBJ1-2; perhaps TRBD1 as D (5 bases). Trimming removed 3 bases at V and 5 bases at J, with 10 bases between. Germline CDR1 and CDR2: MNHEY and SMNVEV (reference sequence). The CDR3 contains 13 residues. DNA for the CDR3: TGTGCCAGCAGTTTCGCCGGGGGTTATGGCTACACCTTC. Its translation is CASSFAGGYGYTF.

The chain recombines TRBV7-2 with TRBJ1-1, with D possibly TRBD1 on 6 matching bases. The length of the CDR3 is 15 residues. Deletions cut 5 bases from V and 4 bases from J, with 17 bases between. Germline CDR1 is SGHTA and CDR2 is FQGNSA. The DNA for the CDR3 is TGTGCCAGCAGCCGTACGGGCCAGGGGTTCACTGAAGCTTTCTTT. Its protein product is CASSRTGQGFTEAFF.

This chain joins TRBV19 and TRBJ1-5; 9 bases match TRBD1. Trimming at V came to 5 bases and at J to 7 bases, leaving 12 bases not matched to a gene. Germline CDR1 LNHDA, CDR2 SQIVND (reference sequence). This CDR3 has 16 residues. For the CDR3, the DNA is TGTGCCAGTAGTGGGGGGACAGGGATGAGGATGCAGCCCCAGCATTTT. It translates to CASSGGTGMRMQPQHF. Full variable domain (remainder filled in from reference TRBV19 and TRBJ1-5): DGGITQSPKYLFRKEGQNVTLSCEQNLNHDAMYWYRQDPGQGLRLIYYSQIVNDFQKGDIAEGYSVSREKKESFPLTVTSAQKNPTAFYLCASSGGTGMRMQPQHFGDGTRLSIL.

The V call is TRBV6-5, the J call TRBJ2-1; 9 bases map to TRBD1. J gave up 2 bases and V 4 bases, and 6 bases lay outside the gene matches. Germline V gene lookup returns CDR1 MNHEY and CDR2 SVGAGI. The CDR3 contains 16 residues. The CDR3 sequence is CASSSPRDRAYNEQFF. CDR3 DNA: TGTGCCAGCAGTTCTCCCCGGGACAGGGCCTACAATGAGCAGTTCTTC.

V gene TRBV4-3 combines with J gene TRBJ1-1; D unresolved. Trimming took off 1 base at V and 0 bases at J, with 6 bases between the two ends. Germline V lookup: CDR1 LGHNA, CDR2 YSLEER. The CDR3 consists of 14 residues. The CDR3 coding sequence is TGCGCCAGCAGCCAAGTTGGATTGAACACTGAAGCTTTCTTT. Its translation is CASSQVGLNTEAFF.

The chain recombines TRBV18 with TRBJ1-1; no clear D. The V end lost 3 bases, the J end lost 0 bases, and 11 bases lay between the germline ends. Germline V gene data show CDR1 as KGHSH and CDR2 as LQKENI. This CDR3 has 15 residues. The CDR3 DNA reads as TGTGCCAGCTCACCTGACGGACTGATGAACACTGAAGCTTTCTTT. It translates to CASSPDGLMNTEAFF.

In regard to this clone: In the same sample, other DNA sequences code for this CDR3. The chain has TRBV2 and TRBJ1-2, with D hard to call. Germline CDR1 and CDR2: SNHLY and FYNNEI. V gave up 1 base and J gave up 3 bases, with 3 bases separating them. The CDR3 spans 12 residues. The CDR3 protein is CASSEGDYGYTF. CDR3 in DNA: TGTGCCAGCAGTGAAGGAGACTATGGCTACACCTTC. Looking up the rest from reference TRBV2 and TRBJ1-2 gives the full variable domain: EPEVTQTPSHQVTQMGQEVILRCVPISNHLYFYWYRQILGQKVEFLVSFYNNEISEKSEIFDDQFSVERPDGSNFTLKIRSTKLEDSAMYFCASSEGDYGYTFGSGTRLTVV.

This chain uses TRBV12-3 or TRBV12-4 with TRBJ2-7; D is undetermined. Trimming removed 5 bases at V and 6 bases at J, with 8 bases between. This CDR3 region has 11 residues. The CDR3: CASSLSFEQYF. For the CDR3, the DNA is TGTGCCAGCAGTCTCTCTTTCGAGCAGTACTTC.

The chain carries TRBV5-1 and TRBJ2-1; 8 positions match TRBD1. Germline loops: CDR1 SGHRS, CDR2 YFSETQ. V lost 4 bases, J lost 8 bases, and 8 bases stayed unmatched. This CDR3 comprises 14 residues. CDR3 region: CASSLGQVGDEQFF. The DNA for the CDR3 is TGCGCCAGCAGCCTGGGACAGGTCGGTGATGAGCAGTTCTTC.

The rearrangement uses TRBV5-1 and TRBJ1-6, with 8 bases lining up with TRBD1. The CDR3 length is 15 residues. Germline CDR1 reads SGHRS; CDR2 reads YFSETQ. V lost 3 bases and J lost 9; bases outside the gene matches: 8. CDR3 protein: CASSSQGANGSPLHF. The CDR3 DNA follows: TGCGCCAGCAGCTCCCAGGGGGCGAACGGTTCACCCCTCCACTTT.

The rearrangement links TRBV24-1 to TRBJ2-3, with D perhaps TRBD1 (5 bases). The CDR3 contains 15 residues. The V and J ends lost 6 bases and 3 bases respectively, with 15 bases between them. Germline V CDR1 and CDR2: KGHDR, SFDVKD. DNA for the CDR3: TGTGCCACCAGTAGTGGTCAGGGTCAGACAGATACGCAGTATTTT. Its protein is CATSSGQGQTDTQYF.

The chain combines TRBV4-3 with TRBJ1-1; D may be TRBD1 (5 bases). The CDR3 loop spans 15 amino acids. The V gene's germline CDR1 is LGHNA and CDR2 YSLEER. Trimming took 1 base from V and 0 from J, leaving 9 bases between them. CDR3 residues: CASSQADSLNTEAFF. Here the CDR3 DNA reads TGCGCCAGCAGCCAAGCAGACAGCCTGAACACTGAAGCTTTCTTT.

The chain joins TRBV7-9 to TRBJ2-1; 9 nucleotides match TRBD2. The V segment lost 5 bases and the J segment 10 bases; nucleotides outside the gene matches: 15. There are 16 residues in the CDR3. Germline values: CDR1 SEHNR, CDR2 FQNEAQ (reference sequence). The CDR3 bases are TGTGCCAGCAGCCCCCGGCTAGCGGGACCGGTGGTGGAGCAGTTCTTC. This encodes CASSPRLAGPVVEQFF. Using reference TRBV7-9 and TRBJ2-1 for the parts outside the CDR3, the full variable domain is DTGVSQNPRHKITKRGQNVTFRCDPISEHNRLYWYRQTLGQGPEFLTYFQNEAQLEKSRLLSDRFSAERPKGSFSTLEIQRTEQGDSAMYLCASSPRLAGPVVEQFFGPGTRLTVL.

V usage is TRBV5-6 and J usage is TRBJ1-4; D unresolved. The CDR3 has 13 amino acids. Germline CDR1 and CDR2: SGHDT and YYEEEE. Trimming pared 4 bases from V and 5 bases from J, leaving 9 bases between. In nucleotides, the CDR3 is TGTGCCAGCAGCGCCGACTGGAATGAAAAACTGTTTTTT. It yields the protein CASSADWNEKLFF.

The genes are TRBV5-6 and TRBJ1-1; D unresolved. Germline-derived CDR1 and CDR2 are SGHDT and YYEEEE. V shed 1 base and J shed 0 bases, with 10 bases lying between them. The CDR3 is 15 amino acids. The CDR3 region has the DNA TGTGCCAGCAGCTTGTTGTCAGGAGTGAACACTGAAGCTTTCTTT. Residues: CASSLLSGVNTEAFF. Combining the CDR3 with reference TRBV5-6 and TRBJ1-1 gives the whole variable domain DAGVTQSPTHLIKTRGQQVTLRCSPKSGHDTVSWYQQALGQGPQFIFQYYEEEERQRGNFPDRFSGHQFPNYSSELNVNALLLGDSALYLCASSLLSGVNTEAFFGQGTRLTVV.

The chain links TRBV27 to TRBJ1-6; 8 nucleotides agree with TRBD1. The V segment lost 5 bases and the J segment 10 bases; nucleotides outside the gene matches: 10. Germline assignment: CDR1 MNHEY and CDR2 SMNVEV (reference sequence). The CDR3 consists of 15 residues. The CDR3 region has the DNA TGTGCCAGCAGTCCACAAGGACAGGGAAAATCACCCCTCCACTTT. Its translation is CASSPQGQGKSPLHF.

The chain employs TRBV5-1 and TRBJ2-2; 12 positions agree with TRBD2. Germline CDR1 SGHRS, CDR2 YFSETQ. V was pared by 4 bases and J by 4 bases, with 8 bases of the junction left unmatched. CDR3 size: 17 residues. The CDR3 reads CASSPGLAGGRTGELFF. In DNA form, the CDR3 reads TGCGCCAGCAGCCCCGGTCTAGCGGGGGGGCGCACCGGGGAGCTGTTTTTT.

This clone was counted a single time. The sample holds other DNA sequences that translate to the same CDR3. The J gene is TRBJ2-7, the V gene TRBV18, with TRBD1 matching 8 bases. The V gene end was trimmed by 3 bases and the J gene end by 0 bases; junction bases not matched to a gene: 4. Germline CDR1 reads KGHSH; CDR2 reads LQKENI. CDR3 length equals 15 residues. CDR3 DNA: TGTGCCAGCTCACCCGGGACAGGACCCTCCTACGAGCAGTACTTC. Amino acids: CASSPGTGPSYEQYF.

This clone has just one count. The chain employs TRBV30 and TRBJ2-1; D is unclear. V dropped 0 bases and J dropped 6 bases, with 9 bases sitting between them. CDR3 length: 13 amino acids. In germline, CDR1 is GTSNPN, CDR2 SVGIG (reference sequence). CDR3 loop: CAWSVAFSNEQFF. Here the CDR3 DNA reads TGTGCCTGGAGTGTAGCCTTTTCCAATGAGCAGTTCTTC.

The chain couples TRBV7-3 to TRBJ1-1, with 9 bases lining up with TRBD1. The V gene's germline CDR1 is SGHTA and CDR2 FQGTGA. This CDR3 has 13 residues. V dropped 5 bases and J dropped 5; count of bases not matched to a gene: 3. CDR3 residues: CASSDGTGTEAFF. The CDR3 DNA is TGTGCCAGCAGCGACGGGACAGGGACTGAAGCTTTCTTT. The variable domain in full, completed from reference TRBV7-3 and TRBJ1-1, reads GAGVSQTPSNKVTEKGKYVELRCDPISGHTALYWYRQSLGQGPEFLIYFQGTGAADDSGLPNDRFFAVRPEGSVSTLKIQRTERGDSAVYLCASSDGTGTEAFFGQGTRLTVV.

This clone was detected once. At the DNA level, this CDR3 is encoded by other sequences in the same sample as well. The V gene is TRBV3-1 (or the pseudogene TRBV3-2), the J gene TRBJ1-1; D ambiguous. The CDR3 has 14 amino acids. The V gene lost 1 base and the J gene lost 1 base, with 7 bases spanning the gap. CDR1 is LGHDT, CDR2 YNNKEL, per germline (reference sequence). This CDR3 reads CASSQVSGNTEAFF. The CDR3, as DNA: TGTGCCAGCAGCCAAGTGTCTGGGAACACTGAAGCTTTCTTT.

The chain couples TRBV7-8 to TRBJ2-7; D gene uncertain. Germline CDR1 SGHVS, CDR2 FQNEAQ. CDR3 length: 16 residues. The V end was cut by 7 bases, the J end by 3 bases, with 22 bases between. The CDR3 here is CASTFTTQLHNYEQYF. The CDR3 nucleotides are TGTGCCAGCACCTTCACGACTCAACTCCATAACTACGAGCAGTACTTC.